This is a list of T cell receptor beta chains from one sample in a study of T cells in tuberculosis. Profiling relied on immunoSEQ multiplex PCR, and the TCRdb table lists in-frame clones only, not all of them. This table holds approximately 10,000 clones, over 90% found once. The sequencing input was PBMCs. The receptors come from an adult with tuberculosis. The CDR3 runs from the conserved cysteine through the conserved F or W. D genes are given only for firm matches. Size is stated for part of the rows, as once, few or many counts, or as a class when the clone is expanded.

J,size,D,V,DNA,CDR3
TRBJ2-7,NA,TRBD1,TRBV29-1,TGCAGCGTTACGCCCGGGACAGATAGCTCCTACGAGCAGTACTTC,CSVTPGTDSSYEQYF
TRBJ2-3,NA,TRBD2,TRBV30,TGTGCCTGGATCCCCGGGGGGGATACGCAGTATTTT,CAWIPGGDTQYF
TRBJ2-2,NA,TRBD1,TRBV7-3,TGTGCCAGCAGCTTAAATCGACAGGGGGCGGATGTCGGGGAGCTGTTTTTT,CASSLNRQGADVGELFF
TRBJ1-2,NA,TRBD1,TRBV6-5,TGTGCCAGCAGTTATAGTGGAGGACAGGACGGCTATGGCTACACCTTC,CASSYSGGQDGYGYTF
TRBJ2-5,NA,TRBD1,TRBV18,TGTGCCAGTCTGACTGACAGGGGAGAGACCCAGTACTTC,CASLTDRGETQYF
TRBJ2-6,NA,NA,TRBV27,TGTGCCAGCAGTTCACTAAAAGGGGACTCTGGGGCCAACGTCCTGACTTTC,CASSSLKGDSGANVLTF
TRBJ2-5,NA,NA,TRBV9,TGTGCCAGCAGCGTCCTCGGGGGGCGTGAGACCCAGTACTTC,CASSVLGGRETQYF
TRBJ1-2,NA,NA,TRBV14,TGTGCCAGCAGCCAAGACTTTGGGCGGGCGGACTATGGCTACACCTTC,CASSQDFGRADYGYTF
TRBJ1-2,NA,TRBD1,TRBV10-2,TGCGCCAGCAGTGGCGACAGGGGCGGCTACACCTTC,CASSGDRGGYTF
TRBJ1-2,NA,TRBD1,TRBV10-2,TGCGCCAGCAGGGGACAGGTAGCTAACTATGGCTACACCTTC,CASRGQVANYGYTF
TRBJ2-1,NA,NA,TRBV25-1,TGTGCCAGCAGTGAATCGGACTCATCCTACAATGAGCAGTTCTTC,CASSESDSSYNEQFF
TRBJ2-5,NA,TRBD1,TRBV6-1,TGTGCCAGCAGTGAGGGGACAGGGAGGTTCGAGGAGACCCAGTACTTC,CASSEGTGRFEETQYF
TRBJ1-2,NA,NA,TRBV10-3,TGTGCCATCAGTCGGACCCGGGAAGACTATGGCTACACCTTC,CAISRTREDYGYTF
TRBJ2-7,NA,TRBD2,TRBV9,TGTGCCAGCAGCAGCACTCTAGCGGCCGATCCCTACGAGCAGTACTTC,CASSSTLAADPYEQYF
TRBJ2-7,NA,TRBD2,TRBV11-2,TGTGCCAGCAGCCTTGGACTAGCGGGGTATCCCTCCTACGAGCAGTACTTC,CASSLGLAGYPSYEQYF
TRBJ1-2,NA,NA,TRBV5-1,TGCGCCAGCAGCTTGGGGGCCGGTGGCTACACCTTC,CASSLGAGGYTF
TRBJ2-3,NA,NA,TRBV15,TGTGCCACCAGCAGAGCTATTTACTCAGATACGCAGTATTTT,CATSRAIYSDTQYF
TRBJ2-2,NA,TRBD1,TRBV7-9,TGTGCCAGCAGCTCCTGGACAGGGGGTACCGGGGAGCTGTTTTTT,CASSSWTGGTGELFF
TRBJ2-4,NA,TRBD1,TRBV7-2,TGTGCCAGCAGCCCACAGGGGTACATTCAGTACTTC,CASSPQGYIQYF
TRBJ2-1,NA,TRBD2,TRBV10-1,TGCGCCAGCAGCAAACTAGCGGGCACCACCAATGAGCAGTTCTTC,CASSKLAGTTNEQFF
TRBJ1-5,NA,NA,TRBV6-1,TGTGCCAGCAGTGAAGGGGCGGGGGCGAATGCTCAGCCCCAGCATTTT,CASSEGAGANAQPQHF
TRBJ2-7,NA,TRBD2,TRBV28,TGTGCCAGCAGTTTGGGGGGGGAGGGTGAAGAGCAGTACTTC,CASSLGGEGEEQYF
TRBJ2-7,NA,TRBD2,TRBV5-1,TGCGCCAGCAGCTCTGGGGGGGACGGCTACGAGCAGTACTTC,CASSSGGDGYEQYF
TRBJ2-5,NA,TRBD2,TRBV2,TGTGCCAGCAGTGGAGCCGGGGGGTCTGAAGAGACCCAGTACTTC,CASSGAGGSEETQYF
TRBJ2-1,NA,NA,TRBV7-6,TGTGCCAGCAGCTTAGGAGGGGGGGTCGGACATGAGCAGTTCTTC,CASSLGGGVGHEQFF
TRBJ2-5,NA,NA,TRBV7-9,TGTGCCAGCAGCTATCGGGTGGGCGGGGAAGTTGAGACCCAGTACTTC,CASSYRVGGEVETQYF
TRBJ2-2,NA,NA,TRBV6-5,TGTGCCAGCAGTTCCCGGGGGACTAACACCGGGGAGCTGTTTTTT,CASSSRGTNTGELFF
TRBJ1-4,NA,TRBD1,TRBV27,TGTGCCAGCAGTCCCAGGGGGCAAAGTGAAAAACTGTTTTTT,CASSPRGQSEKLFF
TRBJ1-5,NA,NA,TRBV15,TGTGCCACCAGCAGAGTGGCAGGTAATCAGCCCCAGCATTTT,CATSRVAGNQPQHF
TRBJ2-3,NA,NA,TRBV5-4,TGTGCCAGCAGCCAAGGGGGCACAGATACGCAGTATTTT,CASSQGGTDTQYF
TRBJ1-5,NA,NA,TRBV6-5,TGTGCCAGCAGGCGGCAGGGTAATCAGCCCCAGCATTTT,CASRRQGNQPQHF
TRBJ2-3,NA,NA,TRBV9,TGTGCCAGCAGCCCGCTTAGGGGGGGCCTCACAGATACGCAGTATTTT,CASSPLRGGLTDTQYF
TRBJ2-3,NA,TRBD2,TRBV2,TGTGCCAGCAGTGAAGGGAGCGGGAGTATTTATACGCAGTATTTT,CASSEGSGSIYTQYF
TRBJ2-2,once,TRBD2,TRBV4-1,TGCGCCAGCAGCCTTAGCGGGGGGGCGAACACCGGGGAGCTGTTTTTT,CASSLSGGANTGELFF
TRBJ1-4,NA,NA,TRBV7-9,TGTGCCAGCAGCATCACAGGATTAAATGAAAAACTGTTTTTT,CASSITGLNEKLFF
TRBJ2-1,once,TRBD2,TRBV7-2,TGTGCCAGCAGCGTTGGGACTAGCGGGACCAATGAGCAGTTCTTC,CASSVGTSGTNEQFF
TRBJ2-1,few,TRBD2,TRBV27,TGTGCCAGCAGTCCCCTAGCGGGGGCCTACAATGAGCAGTTCTTC,CASSPLAGAYNEQFF
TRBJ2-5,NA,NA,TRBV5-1,TGCGCCAGCAGCTCTAAGACAGTCCAAGAGACCCAGTACTTC,CASSSKTVQETQYF
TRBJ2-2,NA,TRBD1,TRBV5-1,TGCGCCAGCAGCTTACGAGGGGGCGCGAACACCGGGGAGCTGTTTTTT,CASSLRGGANTGELFF
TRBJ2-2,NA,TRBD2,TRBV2,TGTGCCAGCAGACCGAGGGGACTAGCCATCACCGGGGAGCTGTTTTTT,CASRPRGLAITGELFF
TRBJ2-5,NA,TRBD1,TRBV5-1,TGCGCCAGCAGCTACGGGACAGGGGGGCAGACCCAGTACTTC,CASSYGTGGQTQYF
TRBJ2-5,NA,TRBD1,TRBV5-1,TGCGCCAGCAGCTTTGGGAGACAGGGTAGATCGGAGACCCAGTACTTC,CASSFGRQGRSETQYF
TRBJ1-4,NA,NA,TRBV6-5,TGTGCCACTACCGAGTCCACGTCGTCTAATGAAAAACTGTTTTTT,CATTESTSSNEKLFF
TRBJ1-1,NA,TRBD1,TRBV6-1,TGTGCCAGCCTCCGCGGAGGGGGCTCGAACACTGAAGCTTTCTTT,CASLRGGGSNTEAFF
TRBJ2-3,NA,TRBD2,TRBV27,TGTGCCAGCACCCGATGGACTAGCGGGACTAGCACAGATACGCAGTATTTT,CASTRWTSGTSTDTQYF
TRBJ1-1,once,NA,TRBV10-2,TGCGCCAGCTCCTTAGGGGCTTCGTGGGGCACTGAAGCTTTCTTT,CASSLGASWGTEAFF